This T cell receptor (beta chain) was sequenced for a study of vaccination and CD4 T cells after COVID-19 (dated by TCRdb to between 2022 and 2023). Notes on the research overall: SARS-CoV-2 positivity had been established in the convalescent patients by nasal swab PCR, and mild disease was recorded in under ten of these patients and severe disease in one. Participants got two doses of the Pfizer-BioNTech BNT162b2 vaccine (n=8) or two doses of the Moderna mRNA-1273 vaccine (n=2). The cultures were stimulated with overlapping spike peptide pools from SARS-CoV-2 and from the common cold coronaviruses HCoV-NL63, HCoV-OC43 and HCoV-229E. Post-vaccine blood samples were taken a median of approximately 70 days after the second vaccine dose, with a range of roughly 13 to 250 days. In over 8 COVID-19 convalescent patients and a handful of infection-naive healthy vaccine recipients, researchers compared the spike-specific CD4+ TCR repertoire from before mRNA vaccination with the repertoire from after. The convalescent cohort included six males and four females, with two Hispanic individuals, seven Caucasians, two Asians and one multiracial person. As controls, cultures received a CEFX viral epitope pool (the positive control), an HIV-1 Nef peptide pool (the negative control), or no peptide at all. Post-COVID blood samples from convalescent patients were collected a median of 101 days after diagnosis, with a range of roughly 35 to 170 days. Results and caveats for the whole study, not just this receptor: The median number of SARS-CoV-2-reactive clonotypes rose from 20 to 25 after infection to 38 after vaccination, but the change was not significant. Nearly all vaccine-specific clones in convalescent patients (304 of 307) were mono-reactive for SARS-CoV-2 spike rather than cross-reactive with common cold coronaviruses. Among the post-vaccine SARS-CoV-2-reactive clones in convalescent patients, a median approximately 90% showed up only after vaccination, which suggests vaccine-specific priming. Only a relatively small number of convalescent patients were included in the study, and early timepoints following natural infection were not analyzed.

With respect to this clonotype: It lacks a known antigen. No base quality values were provided; no much bigger clone lies one nucleotide off.

The treatment or condition label corresponds to: roughly nine-day PBMC culture with coronavirus spike peptide pools or control peptides (ViraFEST assay). The ViraFEST assay, used in the study, expanded antigen-specific T cells with peptide pools and then identified the expanded clonotypes through TCR sequencing. The positive SARS-CoV-2 PCR tests of the convalescent patients were dated from March to December 2020, before the Alpha, Beta and Delta variants emerged in the United States. Each well held 2 million or so PBMCs cultured in IMDM containing roughly 5% human AB serum and about 10 IU/ml IL-2, with about 9.1 ug/ml peptide pools added. Half of the culture medium was replaced with fresh IL-2-containing medium on days 3 and 7. After 10 days of culture, CD4+ T cells were isolated by negative selection with the EasySep CD4+ T cell isolation kit. Ficoll-Paque Plus gradient centrifugation was used to isolate PBMCs from whole blood, and the isolated PBMCs were then either used fresh or cryopreserved at -140C. In general, triplicate wells were set up for every culture condition.

The library was prepared using PCR. DNA from cultured CD4+ T cells underwent TCR sequencing with the Oncomine TCR Beta short-read assay at the Johns Hopkins FTIC core. Genomic DNA was extracted from the cultured CD4+ T cells with the QIAamp micro DNA kit. Oncomine TCR Beta libraries made from cultured CD4+ T cells were pooled using unique dual indexes and sequenced on an Illumina iSeq 100. As for the original processing: Non-productive sequences were removed, and CDR3s that did not start with C, did not end with F or W, or were shorter than 7 amino acids were discarded. The MANAFEST web application identified antigen-specific clonotypes by comparing peptide-stimulated wells against reference wells and other culture wells. Positive clones required FDR below 0.05, an odds ratio above 5, and productive frequency above 0.1% in at least two of three replicate wells. Clonotypes that were significantly expanded in both SARS-CoV-2 spike wells and at least one common cold coronavirus spike condition were defined as cross-reactive. Using R version 3.6.1, CDR3 homology was evaluated through Levenshtein distances (stringdist) along with unrooted phylogenetic trees (ape). TCRdb ran its own pipeline on the public reads, namely fastp trimming at Q25 and MiXCR clone calling, and kept in-frame beta chains. Merged by CDR3 protein, the rows form single entries marked with the most common genes and DNA. The V and J calls reflect TCRdb's pipeline rather than the authors' work. The sample table lists about 14,000 distinct CDR3 sequences, approximately 53% of them with a count of one. Roughly a tenth of the sample rests with the top ten.

As encoded in the germline V gene, CDR1 is SGHRS while CDR2 is YFSETQ. Taken from cysteine to phenylalanine, the CDR3 has 14 residues. Just CDR3 DNA is preserved here, 42 bases in frame from base 1. The junction shows trimming of 7 bases on V and 0 bases on J, plus 12 bases between the germline ends. The chain is assembled from TRBV5-1 and TRBJ2-3; a weak D assignment points to TRBD2 (6 bases agree). The input for sequencing was CD4+ T cells from blood, cultured in vitro, taken before SARS-CoV-2 vaccination. The sequence was obtained from a human donor who had recovered from COVID-19. DNA sequence: TGCGCCAGCGCCACGGGAGCTAGCACAGATACGCAGTATTTT. This gives the protein CASATGASTDTQYF. Here the CDR3 is joined to the reference TRBV5-1 and TRBJ2-3 genes, and the full variable domain is: KAGVTQTPRYLIKTRGQQVTLSCSPISGHRSVSWYQQTPGQGLQFLFEYFSETQRNKGNFPGRFSGRQFSNSRSEMNVSTLELGDSALYLCASATGASTDTQYFGPGTRLTVL.